The 25 T cell receptor beta chains below come from one sample, sequenced in a study of shared clonotypes between healthy human individuals. Sequencing was performed with immunoSEQ multiplex PCR; in TCRdb, only in-frame clones are kept and a portion is missing. The profile shows 2,100,000 or so clones, 90% to 96% of them singletons. Source material: naive CD4+ T cells sorted from blood. The subset is: CD45RA+ positively selected. The receptors stem from a man between 18 and 29 years old in good health.

The chain carries TRBV5-1 and TRBJ2-5; 7 bases are shared with TRBD2. The CDR3 spans 14 residues. The V and J ends lost 2 bases and 4 bases, in that order; junction bases with no gene match: 5. Germline values: CDR1 SGHRS, CDR2 YFSETQ. CDR3 sequence (DNA): TGCGCCAGCAGCTTTCGAGCGGGGACAGAGACCCAGTACTTC. This encodes CASSFRAGTETQYF.

The chain uses TRBV5-1 and TRBJ1-4; D gene ambiguous. The CDR3 covers 15 residues. Germline values: CDR1 SGHRS, CDR2 YFSETQ. Trimming left V 5 bases short and J 0 bases short, with 11 bases between. CDR3 in amino acids: CASRGSGPTNEKLFF. The CDR3 nucleotides are TGCGCCAGCAGGGGGTCGGGCCCAACTAATGAAAAACTGTTTTTT.

V usage is TRBV30 and J usage is TRBJ2-7; D gene ambiguous. The germline CDR1 and CDR2 sequences are GTSNPN and SVGIG (reference sequence). V was trimmed by 0 bases and J by 0 bases, leaving 12 bases between them. This CDR3 region has 15 residues. This CDR3 is CAWSVLRHPSYEQYF. The CDR3 DNA follows: TGTGCCTGGAGTGTACTAAGACACCCCTCCTACGAGCAGTACTTC.

The rearrangement uses TRBV7-8 and TRBJ2-1; 8 bases align to TRBD2. The V gene's germline CDR1 is SGHVS and CDR2 FQNEAQ. Trimming at V came to 6 bases and at J to 5 bases, leaving 9 bases not matched to a gene. The CDR3 runs to 15 residues. This CDR3 is CASSLPGLGNNEQFF. In DNA form, the CDR3 reads TGTGCCAGCAGTCTTCCGGGACTAGGAAACAATGAGCAGTTCTTC.

The genes are TRBV25-1 and TRBJ2-7; D might be TRBD1 (5 bases). From germline, CDR1 is MGHDK and CDR2 SYGVNS. Trimming cost V 2 bases and J 3 bases, with 14 bases left between them. The length of the CDR3 is 15 residues. This CDR3 reads CASSEPKDRRYEQYF. CDR3 coding DNA: TGTGCCAGCAGTGAACCGAAAGACAGACGCTACGAGCAGTACTTC.

V gene TRBV9 combines with J gene TRBJ2-3; D not resolved. Germline CDR1 and CDR2: SGDLS and YYNGEE. With 4 bases removed from V and 1 base from J, the gap between germline ends came to 10 bases. The CDR3 is 14 amino acids. Here the CDR3 DNA reads TGTGCCAGCAGCCCCCCCTATGGCACAGATACGCAGTATTTT. Amino acids: CASSPPYGTDTQYF.

The chain joins TRBV5-6 to TRBJ2-3; TRBD2 aligns across 11 bases. There are 15 residues in the CDR3. From germline, CDR1 is SGHDT and CDR2 YYEEEE. J gave up 4 bases and V 4 bases, and 5 bases lay outside the gene matches. The CDR3 protein is CASSPPLAGADTQYF. DNA of the CDR3: TGTGCCAGCAGCCCACCACTAGCGGGAGCAGATACGCAGTATTTT.

The chain links TRBV5-1 to TRBJ1-3; the match to TRBD1 covers 7 bases. The V and J ends lost 0 bases and 0 bases, in that order; junction bases with no gene match: 3. The CDR3 runs to 16 residues. Germline CDR1 reads SGHRS; CDR2 reads YFSETQ. This CDR3 reads CASSLGDSLSGNTIYF. DNA of the CDR3: TGCGCCAGCAGCTTGGGGGACAGCCTCTCTGGAAACACCATATATTTT.

V is TRBV19 and J is TRBJ2-7; 8 nucleotides line up with TRBD1. The CDR3 extends over 14 amino acids. Per germline, CDR1 LNHDA and CDR2 SQIVND (reference sequence). The V and J ends lost 4 bases and 2 bases, in that order; junction bases with no gene match: 4. CDR3 sequence reads: CASSKTGAPYEQYF. DNA of the CDR3: TGTGCCAGTAGTAAGACAGGGGCCCCCTACGAGCAGTACTTC.

The V gene is TRBV7-2, the J gene TRBJ2-7; D is tentatively TRBD1 or TRBD2 (5 bases each). The CDR3 has 16 amino acids. Trimming stripped 0 bases from V and 3 bases from J, with 15 bases between. Germline V gene sequence: CDR1 SGHTA, CDR2 FQGNSA. CDR3 bases: TGTGCCAGCAGCTTAGCAGAGGCGGGCCAGGGCTACGAGCAGTACTTC. Amino acids: CASSLAEAGQGYEQYF.

To note about this clone: Within the sample, other DNA sequences also encode this same CDR3. The chain couples TRBV5-5 to TRBJ1-2; 7 bases agree with TRBD1. The CDR3 totals 13 residues. V shed 1 base and J 3 bases; nucleotides not matched to a gene: 0. The germline gives CDR1 SGHKS, CDR2 YYEKEE (reference sequence). The CDR3 bases are TGTGCCAGCAGCTTGCAGGGGGACTATGGCTACACCTTC. It yields the protein CASSLQGDYGYTF.

The chain has TRBV30 and TRBJ1-5, with 7 bases fitting TRBD1. The V gene end was trimmed by 0 bases and the J gene end by 4 bases; junction bases not matched to a gene: 9. The CDR3 totals 16 residues. Germline V lookup: CDR1 GTSNPN, CDR2 SVGIG (reference sequence). The CDR3 nucleotides read TGTGCCTGGAGTGTAGGGGGCACGGGCCCTAATCAGCCCCAGCATTTT. Its translation is CAWSVGGTGPNQPQHF.

CDR3 nucleotides: TGCGCCAGCAGCTTGGAGATGGTACAGGGAGGCGGAAACACCATATATTTT. It specifies CASSLEMVQGGGNTIYF. This chain links TRBV5-1 with TRBJ1-3, with D possibly being TRBD1 (6 bases). The CDR3 runs to 17 residues. V was cut by 0 bases and J by 4 bases, with 17 bases left in between. Germline V gene data show CDR1 as SGHRS and CDR2 as YFSETQ.

The chain employs TRBV5-6 and TRBJ2-1, with D unresolved. This CDR3 is built from 15 residues. V was clipped by 0 bases and J by 0 bases, with 7 bases between them. CDR1 and CDR2 from the germline V gene are SGHDT and YYEEEE. This CDR3 is CASSLAFNSYNEQFF. The DNA of the CDR3 is TGTGCCAGCAGCTTGGCCTTCAACTCCTACAATGAGCAGTTCTTC.

The chain joins TRBV12-5 to TRBJ2-1; TRBD2 might be the D (6 bases). Trimming removed 10 bases at V and 7 bases at J, with 23 bases between. Germline V CDR1 and CDR2: LGHNT, FRNRAP. CDR3 length: 15 amino acids. The CDR3 sequence is CANPKTGLARNEQFF. The CDR3 region has the DNA TGTGCTAACCCAAAAACGGGGCTAGCGAGGAATGAGCAGTTCTTC.

About this clone: Being one base from a much bigger clone, this may be a read error. Other DNA variants within this sample encode the same CDR3. The rearrangement uses TRBV5-1 and TRBJ2-7, with D unclear. Per the germline V gene, CDR1 is SGHRS and CDR2 is YFSETQ. Trimming removed 0 bases at V and 5 bases at J, with 3 bases between. The CDR3 is made up of 11 amino acids. In nucleotides, the CDR3 is TGCGCCAGCAGCTTGGGAGACGAGCAGTACTTC. This codes for CASSLGDEQYF.

This clone was observed once. The chain uses TRBV10-1 and TRBJ2-3; 13 bases are a match to TRBD2. V lost 2 bases, J lost 6 bases, and 5 bases stayed unmatched. The length of the CDR3 is 16 residues. Germline loops: CDR1 WNHNN, CDR2 SYGVQD (reference sequence). In DNA form, the CDR3 reads TGCGCCAGCAGTGAGGGGACTAGCGGGACCTATGATACGCAGTATTTT. This encodes CASSEGTSGTYDTQYF.

The V and J genes are TRBV5-1 and TRBJ2-2, with D possibly TRBD1 on 5 matching bases. The germline CDR1 and CDR2 sequences are SGHRS and YFSETQ. CDR3 length: 15 residues. Between the trimmed V and J ends, which lost 5 bases and 6 bases, there was a span of 17 bases. This CDR3 reads CASSFNQGGAGELFF. The CDR3 DNA reads as TGCGCCAGCAGTTTTAACCAGGGTGGAGCCGGGGAGCTGTTTTTT.

This rearrangement joins TRBV19 to TRBJ2-2; 10 bases map to TRBD2. Germline V gene lookup returns CDR1 LNHDA and CDR2 SQIVND (reference sequence). The CDR3 sequence is 14 residues long. J gave up 2 bases and V 8 bases, and 2 bases lay outside the gene matches. CDR3 sequence reads: CASLAGGNTGELFF. The CDR3, as DNA: TGTGCCAGTTTAGCGGGGGGAAACACCGGGGAGCTGTTTTTT.

This chain uses TRBV6-1 with TRBJ1-1; a weak D match, TRBD1 (5 bases). Trimming removed 1 base from V and 4 bases from J, with 7 bases in between. The CDR3 has 13 residues. CDR1 MNHNS and CDR2 SASEGT come from the germline V gene. In nucleotides, the CDR3 is TGTGCCAGCAGTGAAGTGGGGGGCACTGAAGCTTTCTTT. Amino acids: CASSEVGGTEAFF.

The chain carries TRBV5-6 and TRBJ2-2, with 7 bases fitting TRBD1. Losses at the gene ends were 10 bases for V and 0 bases for J; bases not matched to a gene: 9. CDR1 is SGHDT, CDR2 YYEEEE, per germline. This CDR3 has 15 amino acids. The CDR3 loop is CAGEGARTNTGELFF. The CDR3 nucleotides read TGTGCCGGAGAGGGGGCGCGGACGAACACCGGGGAGCTGTTTTTT.

The chain combines TRBV7-3 with TRBJ2-1; D is undetermined. Trimming pared 2 bases from V and 6 bases from J, leaving 11 bases between. The CDR3 runs 14 residues. Germline V CDR1 and CDR2: SGHTA, FQGTGA. The CDR3 protein is CASSLGQLSNEQFF. The CDR3, as DNA: TGTGCCAGCAGCTTAGGGCAGCTTAGCAATGAGCAGTTCTTC.

The chain employs TRBV4-1 and TRBJ2-5; 10 nucleotides line up with TRBD2. Per germline, CDR1 MGHRA and CDR2 YSYEKL. V lost 3 bases to trimming and J lost 5 bases; unmatched junction nucleotides: 3. The CDR3 is made up of 14 amino acids. The DNA for the CDR3 is TGCGCCAGCAGCCAGGGACTAGCGAGGGAGACCCAGTACTTC. Its protein product is CASSQGLARETQYF.

This chain links TRBV18 with TRBJ1-5; D uncertain. CDR3 length: 13 amino acids. Trimming pared 3 bases from V and 7 bases from J, leaving 10 bases between. Germline loops: CDR1 KGHSH, CDR2 LQKENI. Here the CDR3 reads CASSPQFGQPQHF. Here the CDR3 DNA reads TGTGCCAGCTCACCTCAATTCGGGCAGCCCCAGCATTTT.

This chain links TRBV6-1 with TRBJ1-6; 10 bases match TRBD1. CDR3 length equals 15 residues. The germline V gene encodes CDR1 MNHNS and CDR2 SASEGT. J gave up 9 bases and V 3 bases, and 5 bases lay outside the gene matches. This CDR3 reads CASSDRTGGSSPLHF. CDR3 nucleotide sequence: TGTGCCAGCAGTGACCGGACAGGGGGAAGTTCACCCCTCCACTTT.